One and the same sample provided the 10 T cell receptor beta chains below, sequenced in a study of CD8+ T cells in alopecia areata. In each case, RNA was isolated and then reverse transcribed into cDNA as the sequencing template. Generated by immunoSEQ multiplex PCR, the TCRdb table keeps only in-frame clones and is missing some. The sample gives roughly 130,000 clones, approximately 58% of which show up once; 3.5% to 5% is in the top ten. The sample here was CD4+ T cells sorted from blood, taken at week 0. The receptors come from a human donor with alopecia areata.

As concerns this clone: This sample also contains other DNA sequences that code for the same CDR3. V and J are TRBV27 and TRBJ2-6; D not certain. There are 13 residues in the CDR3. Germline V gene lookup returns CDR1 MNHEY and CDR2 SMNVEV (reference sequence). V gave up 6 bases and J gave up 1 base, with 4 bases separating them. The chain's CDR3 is CASSRSGANVLTF. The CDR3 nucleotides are TGTGCCAGCAGCCGTTCTGGGGCCAACGTCCTGACTTTC.

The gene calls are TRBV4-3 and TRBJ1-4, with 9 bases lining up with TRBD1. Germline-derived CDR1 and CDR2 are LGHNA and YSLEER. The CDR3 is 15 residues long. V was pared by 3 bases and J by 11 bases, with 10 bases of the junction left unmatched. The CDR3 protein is CASSQGTGGAGKLFF. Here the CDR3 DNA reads TGCGCCAGCAGCCAGGGAACAGGGGGCGCTGGGAAACTGTTTTTT.

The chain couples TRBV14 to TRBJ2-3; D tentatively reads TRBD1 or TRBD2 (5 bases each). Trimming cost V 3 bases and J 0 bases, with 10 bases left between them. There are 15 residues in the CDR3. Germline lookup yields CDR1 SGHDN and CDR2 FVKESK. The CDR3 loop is CASSQRGASTDTQYF. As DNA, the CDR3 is TGTGCCAGCAGCCAGAGGGGTGCTAGCACAGATACGCAGTATTTT.

CDR3 amino acids: CAWTVYNEQFF. The CDR3 coding sequence is TGTGCCTGGACCGTTTACAATGAGCAGTTCTTC. The V and J genes are TRBV30 and TRBJ2-1; D not certain. The CDR3 is 11 amino acids. Trimming removed 4 bases at V and 4 bases at J, with 5 bases between. Germline V gene lookup returns CDR1 GTSNPN and CDR2 SVGIG (reference sequence).

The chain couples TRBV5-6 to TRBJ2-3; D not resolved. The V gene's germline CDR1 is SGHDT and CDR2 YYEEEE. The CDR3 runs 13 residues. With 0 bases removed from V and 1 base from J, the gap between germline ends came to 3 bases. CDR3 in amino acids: CASSLAGTDTQYF. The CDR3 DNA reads TGTGCCAGCAGCTTGGCGGGCACAGATACGCAGTATTTT. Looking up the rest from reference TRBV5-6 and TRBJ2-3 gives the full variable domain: DAGVTQSPTHLIKTRGQQVTLRCSPKSGHDTVSWYQQALGQGPQFIFQYYEEEERQRGNFPDRFSGHQFPNYSSELNVNALLLGDSALYLCASSLAGTDTQYFGPGTRLTVL.

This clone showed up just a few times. CDR3 nucleotides: TGTGCCAGCAGTCGACCGGGAGAGGGGGGACGGGGAGATACGCAGTATTTT. Protein product: CASSRPGEGGRGDTQYF. This chain joins TRBV28 and TRBJ2-3, with D perhaps matching TRBD1 or TRBD2 (6 bases each). Deletions cut 5 bases from V and 5 bases from J, with 23 bases between. The CDR3 covers 17 residues. Germline CDR1 and CDR2: MDHEN and SYDVKM.

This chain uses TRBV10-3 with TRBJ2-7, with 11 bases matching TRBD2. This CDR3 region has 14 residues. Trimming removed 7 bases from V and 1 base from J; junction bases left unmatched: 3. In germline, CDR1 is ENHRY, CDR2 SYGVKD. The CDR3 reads CAITASGGSYEQYF. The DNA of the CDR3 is TGTGCCATCACCGCTAGCGGGGGGTCCTACGAGCAGTACTTC.

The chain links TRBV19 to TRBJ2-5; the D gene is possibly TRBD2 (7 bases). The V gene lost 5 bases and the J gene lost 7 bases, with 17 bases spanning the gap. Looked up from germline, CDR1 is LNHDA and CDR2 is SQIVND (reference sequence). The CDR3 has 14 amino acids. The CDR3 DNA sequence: TGTGCCAGTAGTTCTGGCGGGGGCCCAGGGACCCAGTACTTC. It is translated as CASSSGGGPGTQYF.

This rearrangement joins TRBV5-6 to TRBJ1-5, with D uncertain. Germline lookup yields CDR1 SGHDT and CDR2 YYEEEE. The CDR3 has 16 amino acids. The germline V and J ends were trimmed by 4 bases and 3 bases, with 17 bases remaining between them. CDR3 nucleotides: TGTGCCAGCAGCCCCCGAGCGGGGTTTAACAATCAGCCCCAGCATTTT. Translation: CASSPRAGFNNQPQHF. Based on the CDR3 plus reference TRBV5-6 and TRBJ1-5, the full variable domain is DAGVTQSPTHLIKTRGQQVTLRCSPKSGHDTVSWYQQALGQGPQFIFQYYEEEERQRGNFPDRFSGHQFPNYSSELNVNALLLGDSALYLCASSPRAGFNNQPQHFGDGTRLSIL.

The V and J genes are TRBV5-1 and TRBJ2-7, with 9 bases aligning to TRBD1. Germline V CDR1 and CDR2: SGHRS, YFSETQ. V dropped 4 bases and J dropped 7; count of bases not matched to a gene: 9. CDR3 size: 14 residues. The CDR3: CASSEPDRGSEQYF. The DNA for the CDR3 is TGCGCCAGCAGCGAGCCCGACAGGGGGAGTGAGCAGTACTTC.